The clone carrying this T cell receptor beta chain was recorded a few times. Antigen unknown. This record belongs to a study of spatial heterogeneity in lung cancer. Across the study: Raw reads contained each unique TCR and UMI combination more than ten times on average. General observations from the study: Tumor TCRs that were ubiquitous and expanded showed up in blood more at resection than follow-up.

V lost 7 bases to trimming and J lost 1 base, with 13 bases between them. The CDR3 spans 15 residues. Time point defined: sample taken at primary tumor resection. The authors sequenced whole RNA from tumor, nontumor lung or frozen PBMC without sorting. Untreated early-stage non-small cell lung cancer patients, around 70 in total, were the donors. TCRdb called the 5' RACE reads again in MiXCR, with one record for every CDR3 protein. Of around 45,000 distinct CDR3 sequences listed, roughly 15% were seen once; the top ten hold 55% to 65%. This clonotype originated in a male donor with early-stage non-small cell lung cancer. Specimen: PBMCs, collected at surgery. The chain employs TRBV12-3 or TRBV12-4 and TRBJ2-2; D is unresolved. In nucleotides, the CDR3 is TGTGCCAGCACCCTGATATGGGGGAACACCGGGGAGCTGTTTTTT. This sequence encodes CASTLIWGNTGELFF.